This T cell receptor (beta chain) came from a study of blood T cell repertoires in COVID-19. This table comes from immunoSEQ multiplex PCR, and its TCRdb copy is limited to in-frame clones, with some not included. The data show approximately 490,000 clones, 70% to 90% seen once. The ends were cut back, 3 bases at V and 11 bases at J, with 8 bases in the middle. Per the germline V gene, CDR1 is MNHEY and CDR2 is SMNVEV (reference sequence). CDR3 size: 12 residues. The chain links TRBV27 to TRBJ1-6, with D uncertain. This receptor was taken from a woman aged 60-70 years who had recovered from COVID-19. Input material: PBMCs or T cells enriched from blood (not recorded which). This chain's CDR3 is CASSFLMAPLHF. The CDR3 bases are TGTGCCAGCAGTTTCCTAATGGCACCCCTCCACTTT.